This T cell receptor beta chain emerged from a study of blood T cell repertoires in COVID-19. Germline V gene lookup returns CDR1 MNHEY and CDR2 SVGAGI. The CDR3 loop spans 15 amino acids. V gave up 6 bases and J gave up 4 bases; unmatched junction bases: 11. Using immunoSEQ multiplex PCR, the repertoire was profiled, and TCRdb retains in-frame clones only, with some absent. In the table there are fewer than 350,000 clones, approximately 90% of which are singletons. The TCR originated in a woman in her twenties or thirties with COVID-19, enrolled during active disease. Source material: peripheral blood. The chain recombines TRBV6-5 with TRBJ1-1; 7 positions agree with TRBD1. CDR3 protein: CASRATGFPGTEAFF. As DNA, the CDR3 is TGTGCCAGCAGGGCGACAGGGTTCCCGGGCACTGAAGCTTTCTTT.